This TCR beta chain is from a study of beta chain features in type 1 diabetes. One heparinised draw, averaging roughly 0.12 L, was taken per donor. This CDR3 has 12 residues. Germline loops: CDR1 MNHNY, CDR2 SVGAGI (reference sequence). Trimming took 6 bases from V and 5 from J; bases not matched to a gene: 3. The investigators reverse transcribed all of the isolated RNA, so they sequenced expressed TCRB transcripts. This table comes from immunoSEQ multiplex PCR, and its TCRdb copy is limited to in-frame clones, with some not included. Of roughly 400,000 clones listed, over 8.5% are singletons. Study conclusions and caveats: Patients showed naive, central memory and Treg TCRB repertoires that appeared more similar than those of healthy donors. Shortening of TCRB CDR3s, moderate but significant, appeared in all four CD4+ subsets of Type 1 diabetes patients.

About this clone itself: What it recognizes is unknown. Given a far larger clone just one base away, this is likely a sequencing read error.

The sequenced material came from central memory CD4+ T cells from blood. This receptor was obtained from a man aged 30-40 years with type 1 diabetes. The genes are TRBV6-6 and TRBJ2-5, with TRBD1 identical over 7 bases. CDR3 in amino acids: CASSRDSETQYF. The DNA for the CDR3 is TGTGCCAGCAGCCGGGACAGCGAGACCCAGTACTTC.